Listed below are T cell receptor beta chains from one sample, sequenced in a study of identifying expanded T cells in peripheral blood. The table came from immunoSEQ multiplex PCR; TCRdb's copy has only in-frame clones and leaves some out. Seen here are around 130,000 clones, approximately 86% observed once, and the top ten hold roughly 8%. Sequencing input: blood. These receptors originate from a person aged 18-69 years in good health. CDR3s include the opening cysteine and the closing phenylalanine or tryptophan. The D gene is left open where the match is weak. Not every row has a clone size; where given, it reads once, few, many or a size class.

NA,TRBJ1-2,TRBV5-5,TRBD1,CASSSPRQGNYGYTF,TGTGCCAGCAGCTCGCCCCGACAGGGGAACTATGGCTACACCTTC
NA,TRBJ2-1,TRBV27,NA,CASSSQGGLYNEQFF,TGTGCCAGCAGTTCACAGGGTGGTCTCTACAATGAGCAGTTCTTC
NA,TRBJ2-1,TRBV19,TRBD2,CASSLINSGRRNEQFF,TGTGCCAGTAGTCTTATAAATAGCGGGAGAAGGAATGAGCAGTTCTTC
NA,TRBJ1-4,TRBV4-1,NA,CASSQIRSPGPRVFEKLFF,TGCGCCAGCAGCCAAATCCGGTCCCCTGGGCCGAGAGTTTTTGAAAAACTGTTTTTT
few,TRBJ2-2,TRBV5-1,NA,CASSYLRATGELFF,TGCGCCAGCAGCTACCTCCGTGCTACCGGGGAGCTGTTTTTT
few,TRBJ2-4,TRBV5-1,TRBD1,CASSLGDHTGVDIQYF,TGCGCCAGCAGCTTGGGGGACCATACAGGGGTGGACATTCAGTACTTC
NA,TRBJ1-5,TRBV6-6,NA,CASGGGGPYSNQPQHF,TGTGCCAGCGGCGGGGGGGGACCCTATAGCAATCAGCCCCAGCATTTT
NA,TRBJ1-2,TRBV18,NA,CASSLDRLDGYTF,TGTGCCAGCTCCCTAGACAGGTTGGATGGCTACACCTTC
NA,TRBJ1-6,TRBV6-1,NA,CASSDPGVLHF,TGTGCCAGCAGTGACCCAGGGGTGCTCCACTTT
NA,TRBJ1-1,TRBV7-9,TRBD1,CASRPRDRGNTEAFF,TGTGCCAGCAGGCCTCGCGACAGGGGTAACACTGAAGCTTTCTTT
NA,TRBJ2-1,TRBV27,TRBD2,CASSLGSSGGFDEQFF,TGTGCCAGCAGTTTAGGGTCTAGCGGGGGGTTTGATGAGCAGTTCTTC
NA,TRBJ2-1,TRBV6-6,NA,CASSYRADEQFF,TGTGCCAGCAGTTACCGGGCAGATGAGCAGTTCTTC
NA,TRBJ1-5,TRBV7-2,NA,CASSLAGFSQPQHF,TGTGCCAGCAGCTTAGCCGGGTTCAGTCAGCCCCAGCATTTT
NA,TRBJ1-5,TRBV6-6,NA,CASSVEGDQPQHF,TGTGCCAGCAGCGTGGAGGGAGATCAGCCCCAGCATTTT
NA,TRBJ2-7,TRBV5-6,NA,CASSFGRIPSYEQYF,TGTGCCAGCAGCTTCGGCAGAATTCCCTCCTACGAGCAGTACTTC
NA,TRBJ1-6,TRBV7-2,NA,CASTMGAPTWDNSPLHF,TGTGCCAGCACCATGGGAGCACCAACTTGGGATAATTCACCCCTCCACTTT
NA,TRBJ2-1,TRBV19,TRBD1,CASSIAPGQGAGRSYNEQFF,TGTGCCAGTAGTATAGCTCCGGGACAGGGGGCCGGTCGATCCTACAATGAGCAGTTCTTC
NA,TRBJ1-1,TRBV19,NA,CASSGQFLNTEAFF,TGTGCCAGTAGTGGACAGTTTTTAAACACTGAAGCTTTCTTT
NA,TRBJ2-2,TRBV9,NA,CASTSHGGMSTGELFF,TGTGCCAGCACGTCCCACGGCGGGATGAGTACCGGGGAGCTGTTTTTT
NA,TRBJ1-2,TRBV9,TRBD1,CASSIGQGANYGYTF,TGTGCCAGCAGCATAGGACAGGGGGCAAACTATGGCTACACCTTC
NA,TRBJ1-2,TRBV5-6,NA,CASSPDKASLWGYTF,TGTGCCAGCAGCCCTGACAAGGCTAGTCTATGGGGCTACACCTTC
NA,TRBJ1-2,TRBV29-1,NA,CSVEDAQALGYTF,TGCAGCGTTGAAGATGCACAGGCCCTGGGCTACACCTTC
NA,TRBJ2-1,TRBV7-8,TRBD2,CASRDLGLARNEQFF,TGTGCCAGCAGGGACCTGGGACTAGCGAGGAATGAGCAGTTCTTC
NA,TRBJ1-1,TRBV29-1,NA,CSVRKVGPSDPEAFF,TGCAGCGTTCGGAAGGTGGGGCCCTCAGACCCTGAAGCTTTCTTT
once,TRBJ2-5,TRBV11-2,TRBD2,CASSGDRRTSLPGETQYF,TGTGCCAGCAGCGGAGACCGGAGGACTAGTCTTCCCGGGGAGACCCAGTACTTC
NA,TRBJ1-5,TRBV19,NA,CASKGGSFSNQPQHF,TGTGCCAGTAAGGGGGGTTCGTTTAGCAATCAGCCCCAGCATTTT
NA,TRBJ2-7,TRBV14,NA,CASSQVDSSYERYF,TGTGCCAGCAGCCAAGTGGACAGCTCCTACGAGCGCTACTTC
NA,TRBJ2-5,TRBV28,TRBD2,CASRLGGNGASGNQETQYF,TGTGCCAGCAGACTCGGGGGTAATGGGGCTAGCGGCAACCAAGAGACCCAGTACTTC
NA,TRBJ2-2,TRBV4-2,TRBD1,CASSYRGQGFTGELFF,TGTGCCAGCAGCTACCGGGGACAGGGTTTCACCGGGGAGCTGTTTTTT
NA,TRBJ2-7,TRBV27,TRBD2,CASRPHAGDYEQYF,TGTGCCAGCAGGCCCCACGCGGGGGACTACGAGCAGTACTTC
once,TRBJ1-1,TRBV6-5,NA,CASSYSRENTEAFF,TGTGCCAGCAGTTACTCGAGAGAGAACACTGAAGCTTTCTTT
NA,TRBJ2-5,TRBV30,NA,CAWSVERETQYF,TGTGCCTGGAGTGTAGAAAGAGAGACCCAGTACTTC
once,TRBJ2-1,TRBV5-1,TRBD2,CASSLTSGRESYNEQFF,TGCGCCAGCAGCTTGACTAGCGGGAGAGAATCCTACAATGAGCAGTTCTTC
NA,TRBJ1-1,TRBV14,TRBD1,CASSRSTGGELAFF,TGTGCCAGCAGCCGTTCGACAGGGGGCGAGTTGGCTTTCTTT
once,TRBJ1-3,TRBV28,NA,CASNLVSGNTIYF,TGTGCCAGCAATTTGGTATCTGGAAACACCATATATTTT
NA,TRBJ2-2,TRBV2,TRBD1,CASSAQGAANTGELFF,TGTGCCAGCAGTGCACAGGGGGCAGCGAACACCGGGGAGCTGTTTTTT
few,TRBJ2-7,TRBV11-3,NA,CASSSLTSKYF,TGTGCCAGCAGCTCCCTTACGAGCAAGTACTTC
NA,TRBJ1-1,TRBV6-6,TRBD1,CASSRQGLNTEAFF,TGTGCCAGCAGCCGACAGGGCCTGAACACTGAAGCTTTCTTT
NA,TRBJ2-5,TRBV6-1,NA,CASTPYQETQYF,TGTGCCAGCACCCCGTACCAAGAGACCCAGTACTTC
few,TRBJ1-2,TRBV20-1,NA,CSATDNYGYTF,TGCAGTGCAACGGATAACTATGGCTACACCTTC
NA,TRBJ2-7,TRBV2,NA,CASSQNRGGYEQYF,TGTGCCAGCAGCCAGAACAGGGGGGGTTACGAGCAGTACTTC
NA,TRBJ1-1,TRBV15,NA,CATSRAQGNTEAFF,TGTGCCACCAGCAGAGCACAGGGGAACACTGAAGCTTTCTTT
NA,TRBJ2-2,TRBV19,NA,CASKAGDITGELFF,TGTGCCAGTAAGGCAGGGGACATCACCGGGGAGCTGTTTTTT
NA,TRBJ2-5,TRBV6-1,TRBD1,CASSGGDRETQYF,TGTGCCAGCAGTGGCGGGGACAGGGAGACCCAGTACTTC